This T cell receptor (beta chain) is from a study of blood T cell repertoires in COVID-19 (TCRdb year 2020). Looking at the study overall: Samples from collaborators originated in the United States, Italy and Spain and spanned both the acute and convalescent phases of COVID-19. Where HLA class I and class II types were available, the types were taken from metadata supplied by the sample provider, not from assay-based typing. Samples came from the ongoing ImmuneRACE study (first 160 participants) plus 1,254 subjects from 6 global collaborators. Nearly every sample came with metadata listing a de-identified subject ID, COVID-19 status, age in years and sex. The repertoires were released in a freely available public database intended as a resource for research on the immune response to SARS-CoV-2. Deeply sampled blood TCRbeta repertoires from subjects exposed to, actively infected with, or recovered from COVID-19 were included in the dataset. The prospective study material was composed of cDNA or gDNA derived from T cells, B-cell-depleted T cells, or PBMCs.

TCRbeta CDR3 regions were amplified from genomic DNA using the immunoSEQ Assay, a bias-controlled multiplex PCR. In the paper's pipeline: Nucleated cell counts per sample were estimated from amplification of reference gene primers within the assay. To quantify the absolute abundance of each unique TCRbeta CDR3 rearrangement, sequence reads were collapsed and filtered. For each sample, productive Simpson clonality was calculated as the square root of Simpson's diversity index across productive rearrangements. The immuneACCESS repertoire file appears here via TCRdb, limited to in-frame rearrangements. These files lack a portion of the clones; in checked studies, under half of the deficit traces to unresolved V genes, and the cause of the others is not known. V, J and clone size are those of that table, while D and trimming were read from the DNA. For this sample there are about 87,000 clones; around 87% appear just once. The top ten constitute roughly 6.8% of the sample.

Whole blood was collected in K2EDTA tubes by collaborating institutions according to the institutions' own protocols. Collaborator samples were shipped for TCRbeta analysis as frozen whole blood, isolated PBMCs, or DNA extracted from either sample type. The CDR3 contains 13 residues, cysteine and phenylalanine counted. Left in the record is the CDR3 DNA by itself, 39 bases read in frame from the first base. In the germline V gene, CDR1 corresponds to WSHSY and CDR2 to SAAADI. Trimming takes 6 bases from V and 8 bases from J, and the germline ends sit 16 bases apart. A remark on this clone: This receptor's antigen is unknown. The sample holds no much larger clone one base away, and base qualities are not on file.

Broader findings and caveats from the paper: The quantity of clinical and demographic metadata differed by source and by participant and was supplied without curation.

The sequencing sample was made of peripheral blood. The rearrangement joined TRBV10-2 to TRBJ1-1, with the D gene call left open. The TCR sequence derives from a human donor with acute or convalescent COVID-19. The donor label of this sample is uncertain. The DNA reads as follows: TGCGCCAGCAGCAATGAGTGGCAGCGAGAAGCTTTCTTT. Its protein reads: CASSNEWQREAFF.